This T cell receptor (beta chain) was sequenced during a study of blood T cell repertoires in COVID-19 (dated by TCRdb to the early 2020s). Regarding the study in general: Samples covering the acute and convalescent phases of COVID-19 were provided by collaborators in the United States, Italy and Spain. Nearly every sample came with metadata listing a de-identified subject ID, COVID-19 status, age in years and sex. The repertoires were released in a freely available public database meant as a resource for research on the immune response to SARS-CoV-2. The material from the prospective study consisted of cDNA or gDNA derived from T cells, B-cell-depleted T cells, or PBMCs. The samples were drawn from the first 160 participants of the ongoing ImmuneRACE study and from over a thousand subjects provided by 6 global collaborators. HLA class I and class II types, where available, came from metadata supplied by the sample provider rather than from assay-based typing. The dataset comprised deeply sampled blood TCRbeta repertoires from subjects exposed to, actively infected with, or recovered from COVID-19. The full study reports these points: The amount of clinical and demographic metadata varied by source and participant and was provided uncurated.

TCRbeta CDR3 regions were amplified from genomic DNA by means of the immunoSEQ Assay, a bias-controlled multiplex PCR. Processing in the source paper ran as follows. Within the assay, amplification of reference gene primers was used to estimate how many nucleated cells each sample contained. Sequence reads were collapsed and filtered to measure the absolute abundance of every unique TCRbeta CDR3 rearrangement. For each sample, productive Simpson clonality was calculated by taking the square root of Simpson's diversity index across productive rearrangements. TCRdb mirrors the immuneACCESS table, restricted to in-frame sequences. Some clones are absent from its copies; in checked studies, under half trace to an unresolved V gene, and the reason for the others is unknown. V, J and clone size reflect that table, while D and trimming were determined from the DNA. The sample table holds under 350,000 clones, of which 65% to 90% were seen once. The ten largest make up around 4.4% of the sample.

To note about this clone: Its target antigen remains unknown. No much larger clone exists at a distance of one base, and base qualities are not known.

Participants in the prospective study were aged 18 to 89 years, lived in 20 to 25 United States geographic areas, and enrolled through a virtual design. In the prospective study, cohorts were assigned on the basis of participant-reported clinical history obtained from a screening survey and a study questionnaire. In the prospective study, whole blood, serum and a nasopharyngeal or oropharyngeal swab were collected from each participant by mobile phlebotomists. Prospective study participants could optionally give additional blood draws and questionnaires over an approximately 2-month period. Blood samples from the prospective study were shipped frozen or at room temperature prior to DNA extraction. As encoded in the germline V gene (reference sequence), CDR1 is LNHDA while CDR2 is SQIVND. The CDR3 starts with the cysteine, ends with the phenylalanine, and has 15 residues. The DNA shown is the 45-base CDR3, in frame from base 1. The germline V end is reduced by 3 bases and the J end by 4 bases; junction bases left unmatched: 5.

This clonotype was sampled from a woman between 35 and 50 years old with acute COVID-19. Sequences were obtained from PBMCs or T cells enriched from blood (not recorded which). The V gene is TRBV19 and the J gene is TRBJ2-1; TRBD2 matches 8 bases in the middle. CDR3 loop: CASSISVAGYNEQFF. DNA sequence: TGTGCCAGTAGTATCTCGGTAGCGGGGTACAATGAGCAGTTCTTC.